Below are 26 T cell receptor beta chains sequenced from a single sample in a study of T cell repertoires in cytomegalovirus infection. TCRdb reprocessed the reads with MiXCR, giving one entry per CDR3 protein. This table has approximately 1,000,000 distinct CDR3 sequences, less than 40% appearing once. No antigen has been identified for these receptors. This sample comprised cultured CD8+ T cells from PBMCs, obtained from culture after CMV antigen stimulation. The receptor set was obtained from a human donor in good health (CMV status not recorded). Some clones in this sample may be carry-over from other donors' samples.

In this sample, this clonotype turned up many times. The rearrangement uses TRBV6-2 or TRBV6-3 and TRBJ2-4, with D unresolved. In germline, CDR1 is MNHEY, CDR2 SVGEGT. V dropped 0 bases and J dropped 0 bases, with 6 bases sitting between them. The CDR3 is made up of 15 amino acids. CDR3 sequence reads: CASSYSDVAKNIQYF. The CDR3 DNA follows: TGTGCCAGCAGTTACTCGGACGTAGCCAAAAACATTCAGTACTTC.

This clonotype has only a few counts. The CDR3 region is CATSLPMGLTDTQYF. CDR3 DNA: TGTGCCACCAGCCTCCCGATGGGCTTAACAGATACGCAGTATTTT. This chain joins TRBV15 and TRBJ2-3; D gene uncertain. This CDR3 is 15 amino acids long. In germline, CDR1 is LNHNV, CDR2 YYDKDF (reference sequence). Trimming took off 5 bases at V and 3 bases at J, with 15 bases between the two ends.

This clonotype was seen a few times. J is TRBJ2-7 and V is TRBV27, with TRBD1 matching over 8 bases. CDR1 and CDR2 from the germline V gene are MNHEY and SMNVEV (reference sequence). The CDR3 contains 11 residues. V lost 10 bases, J lost 6 bases, and 5 bases stayed unmatched. This chain's CDR3 is CATSGQGEQYF. The CDR3 DNA reads TGTGCCACCTCCGGACAGGGCGAGCAGTACTTC.

This clonotype is a singleton in its sample. The rearrangement joins TRBV27 to TRBJ1-1; unclear D gene. The CDR3 is 14 residues long. The germline CDR1 and CDR2 sequences are MNHEY and SMNVEV (reference sequence). V shed 3 bases and J shed 2 bases, with 10 bases lying between them. The chain's CDR3 is CASSLMRANTEAFF. CDR3 in DNA: TGTGCCAGCAGTTTGATGCGGGCCAACACTGAAGCTTTCTTT.

This clonotype was recorded a few times. The rearrangement uses TRBV5-6 and TRBJ2-7; no clear D. Between the trimmed V and J ends, which lost 1 base and 3 bases, there was a span of 11 bases. CDR3 size: 14 residues. Per germline, CDR1 SGHDT and CDR2 YYEEEE. CDR3 nucleotides: TGTGCCAGCAGCTTGACCAGGCTCCTCTACGAGCAGTACTTC. Translated, it gives CASSLTRLLYEQYF.

V is TRBV4-1 and J is TRBJ1-4; D gene uncertain. V was pared by 0 bases and J by 9 bases, with 11 bases between. This CDR3 has 14 amino acids. From germline, CDR1 is MGHRA and CDR2 YSYEKL. This CDR3 is CASSQDQRPQKLFF. In DNA form, the CDR3 reads TGCGCCAGCAGCCAAGATCAAAGGCCCCAAAAACTGTTTTTT.

V is TRBV24-1 and J is TRBJ2-2; weak D call: TRBD2 (6 bases). V gave up 9 bases and J gave up 3 bases, with 10 bases separating them. CDR1 and CDR2 from the germline V gene are KGHDR and SFDVKD. There are 13 residues in the CDR3. CDR3 loop: CATGGEYTGELFF. The CDR3 DNA reads TGTGCCACCGGAGGGGAGTACACCGGGGAGCTGTTTTTT.

This chain connects TRBV2 to TRBJ2-4; a weak D match, TRBD1 (5 bases). Trimming shortened V by 3 bases and J by 0 bases, and 21 bases separated the two germline ends. Per germline, CDR1 SNHLY and CDR2 FYNNEI. This CDR3 is 19 amino acids long. The CDR3 bases are TGTGCCAGCAGTGACCGAACCCTGTCAGGGTCTCTAGCCAAAAACATTCAGTACTTC. As protein: CASSDRTLSGSLAKNIQYF.

The genes are TRBV5-4 and TRBJ1-3; a weak D match, TRBD1 (5 bases). The CDR3 spans 14 residues. Germline CDR1 and CDR2: SGHNT and YYREEE (reference sequence). V shed 7 bases and J shed 0 bases, with 11 bases lying between them. CDR3 coding DNA: TGTGCCAGCTGGGGACTGAACTCTGGAAACACCATATATTTT. It encodes CASWGLNSGNTIYF.

The chain employs TRBV7-8 and TRBJ2-3; D not resolved. The CDR3 totals 12 residues. CDR1 is SGHVS and CDR2 is FQNEAQ in the germline V gene. The V gene lost 1 base and the J gene lost 11 bases, with 10 bases spanning the gap. The CDR3 DNA is TGTGCCAGCAGCTTAGGGTCCTGGGGGCAGTATTTT. Its translation: CASSLGSWGQYF.

This chain joins TRBV7-4 and TRBJ1-6; 9 bases are shared with TRBD1. CDR3 length: 19 amino acids. The germline gives CDR1 SGHVT, CDR2 SQSDAQ. The trim removed 0 bases at V and 4 bases at J, leaving 10 bases unmatched. The CDR3 DNA is TGTGCCAGCAGCTTAGCGGCCGGGACAGGGCCTTCTTATAATTCACCCCTCCACTTT. Translated, it gives CASSLAAGTGPSYNSPLHF.

This clonotype was counted at least ten times. CDR3 in amino acids: CASSSLAGGHWTQYF. The DNA for the CDR3 is TGTGCCAGCAGTTCTCTAGCGGGGGGTCATTGGACCCAGTACTTC. The rearrangement links TRBV6-5 to TRBJ2-5; 11 positions agree with TRBD2. CDR1 is MNHEY and CDR2 is SVGAGI in the germline V gene. The CDR3 sequence is 15 residues long. With 4 bases clipped from V and 7 bases from J, the junction kept 8 bases outside the gene matches.

In DNA form, the CDR3 reads TGTGCCAGCAGTGAAAACCGGGAAGCTAACTATGGCTACACCTTC. It translates to CASSENREANYGYTF. This rearrangement joins TRBV2 to TRBJ1-2; D remains ambiguous. The CDR3 runs to 15 residues. The V gene's germline CDR1 is SNHLY and CDR2 FYNNEI. The V and J ends lost 2 bases and 0 bases respectively, with 10 bases between them.

Ten or more counts support this clonotype. The chain uses TRBV7-2 and TRBJ2-7; no firm D call. CDR1 is SGHTA and CDR2 is FQGNSA in the germline V gene. The CDR3 totals 13 residues. Deletions cut 2 bases from V and 2 bases from J, with 7 bases between. The CDR3 sequence is CASSLTAAYEQYV. The CDR3 DNA sequence: TGTGCCAGCAGCTTAACGGCAGCCTACGAGCAGTACGTC.

This clonotype was found a few times. The chain couples TRBV3-1 to TRBJ2-1; 10 bases line up with TRBD2. Looked up from germline, CDR1 is LGHDT and CDR2 is YNNKEL (reference sequence). The CDR3 length is 20 residues. Trimming at V came to 1 base and at J to 4 bases, leaving 16 bases not matched to a gene. CDR3 bases: TGTGCCAGCAGCCAAGGTGCGGGCAGCGGGGGGGCCCGGCCGTACAATGAGCAGTTCTTC. Translation: CASSQGAGSGGARPYNEQFF.

The chain has TRBV6-2 or TRBV6-3 and TRBJ2-7, with TRBD1 matching over 8 bases. The V and J ends lost 2 bases and 4 bases, in that order; junction bases with no gene match: 19. This CDR3 region has 19 residues. Per the germline V gene, CDR1 is MNHEY and CDR2 is SVGEGT. CDR3 bases: TGTGCCAGCAGTTACCCACCATCTGGGACAGGCCTACAACAATACGAGCAGTACGTC. As protein: CASSYPPSGTGLQQYEQYV.

The V gene is TRBV27, the J gene TRBJ1-6; 8 bases are shared with TRBD1. With 5 bases clipped from V and 4 bases from J, the junction kept 4 bases outside the gene matches. The CDR3 runs 15 residues. Germline-derived CDR1 and CDR2 are MNHEY and SMNVEV (reference sequence). This CDR3 is CASSPGGEYNSPLHF. The CDR3 DNA reads TGTGCCAGCAGTCCAGGGGGCGAATATAATTCACCCCTCCACTTT.

The chain employs TRBV27 and TRBJ1-2; D might be TRBD1 (5 bases). This CDR3 has 15 amino acids. The germline CDR1 and CDR2 sequences are MNHEY and SMNVEV (reference sequence). Trimming took off 5 bases at V and 6 bases at J, with 19 bases between the two ends. DNA for the CDR3: TGTGCCAGCAGTCCCCGGGGAGGGGAGGTTGATGGCTACACCTTC. Translation: CASSPRGGEVDGYTF.

The chain joins TRBV7-6 to TRBJ1-1; D call uncertain. Between the trimmed V and J ends, which lost 1 base and 6 bases, there was a span of 15 bases. The CDR3 runs 15 residues. Germline V lookup: CDR1 SGHVS, CDR2 FNYEAQ. The CDR3 nucleotides read TGTGCCAGCAGCTTAGAGCCGGACGCCGTGGCTGAAGCTTTCTTT. Translated, it gives CASSLEPDAVAEAFF.

The chain has TRBV30 and TRBJ1-3; D not resolved. Trimming stripped 2 bases from V and 6 bases from J, with 11 bases between. The V gene's germline CDR1 is GTSNPN and CDR2 SVGIG (reference sequence). The CDR3 consists of 13 residues. The CDR3 reads CAWSLRAVNTIYF. CDR3 coding DNA: TGTGCCTGGAGTTTGAGGGCAGTAAACACCATATATTTT.

This clonotype has at least ten counts. V usage is TRBV7-6 and J usage is TRBJ2-1; D is perhaps TRBD1 or TRBD2 (6 bases each). The CDR3 totals 15 residues. V lost 1 base to trimming and J lost 9 bases, with 16 bases between them. CDR1 and CDR2 from the germline V gene are SGHVS and FNYEAQ. In DNA, the CDR3 is TGTGCCAGCAGCTTAGGGCGGGGCAGGGGCGCTGAGCAGTTCTTC. This encodes CASSLGRGRGAEQFF.

The V gene is TRBV12-3 or TRBV12-4, the J gene TRBJ2-1; D is tentatively TRBD1 or TRBD2 (5 bases each). V was pared by 7 bases and J by 6 bases, with 16 bases between. The CDR3 covers 14 residues. The CDR3: CASTPRGAGNEQFF. DNA for the CDR3: TGTGCCAGCACCCCGCGTGGGGCGGGCAATGAGCAGTTCTTC.

V gene TRBV7-9 combines with J gene TRBJ2-5; no firm D call. Trimming took off 7 bases at V and 1 base at J, with 10 bases between the two ends. The germline gives CDR1 SEHNR, CDR2 FQNEAQ (reference sequence). The CDR3 loop spans 13 amino acids. The CDR3 DNA sequence: TGTGCCAGCAAGAGGCTTCCCCAAGAGACCCAGTACTTC. Protein: CASKRLPQETQYF.

This clonotype was recorded a few times. V and J are TRBV12-3 or TRBV12-4 and TRBJ1-5; unclear D gene. The V and J ends lost 5 bases and 0 bases respectively, with 17 bases between them. This CDR3 comprises 17 residues. CDR3 amino acids: CASSPDFPGYSNQPQHF. The CDR3 region has the DNA TGTGCCAGCAGTCCGGATTTTCCGGGATATAGCAATCAGCCCCAGCATTTT.

The V call is TRBV4-3, the J call TRBJ2-3, with 10 bases identical to TRBD1. Looked up from germline, CDR1 is LGHNA and CDR2 is YSLEER. J was trimmed by 5 bases and V by 1 base; bases with no gene match: 9. The CDR3 runs 17 residues. Here the CDR3 DNA reads TGCGCCAGCAGCCAAGGCCCCGACAGGGGGCGGGTAGATACGCAGTATTTT. Translating it yields CASSQGPDRGRVDTQYF.

V gene TRBV5-1 combines with J gene TRBJ2-3; D unresolved. In germline, CDR1 is SGHRS, CDR2 YFSETQ. Trimming took 2 bases from V and 2 from J, leaving 12 bases between them. The CDR3 consists of 15 residues. CDR3 protein: CASSLSPQFTDTQYF. The CDR3 DNA sequence: TGCGCCAGCAGCTTATCCCCACAGTTCACAGATACGCAGTATTTT.